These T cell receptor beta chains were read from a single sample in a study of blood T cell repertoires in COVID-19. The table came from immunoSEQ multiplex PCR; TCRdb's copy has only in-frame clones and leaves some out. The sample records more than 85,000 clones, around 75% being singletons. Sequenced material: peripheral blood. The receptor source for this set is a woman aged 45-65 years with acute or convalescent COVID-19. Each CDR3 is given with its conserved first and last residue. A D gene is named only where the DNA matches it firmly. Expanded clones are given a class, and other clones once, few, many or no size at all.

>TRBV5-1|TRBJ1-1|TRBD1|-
TGCGCCAGCAGCACAGGGGGTTTAGGGGGCACTGAAGCTTTCTTT
CASSTGGLGGTEAFF
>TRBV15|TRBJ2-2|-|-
TGTGCCACCAGCATCTATACCGGGGAGCTGTTTTTT
CATSIYTGELFF
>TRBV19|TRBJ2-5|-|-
TGTGCCAGTAGTATAAGGCGGGGACCCCAAGAGACCCAGTACTTC
CASSIRRGPQETQYF
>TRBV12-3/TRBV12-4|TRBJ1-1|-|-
TGTGCCAGCAGTTATATTCAGGGTGGCGCTTTCTTT
CASSYIQGGAFF
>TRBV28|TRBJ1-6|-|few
TGTGCCAGCAGTTTATGGGCTGGACAGACAGATAATTCACCCCTCCACTTT
CASSLWAGQTDNSPLHF
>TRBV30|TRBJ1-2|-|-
TGTGCCCTGGGATCGGGGGATCGCTATGGCTACACCTTC
CALGSGDRYGYTF
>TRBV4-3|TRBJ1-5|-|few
TGCGCCAGCAGCCAAGAGATGCAGGGAAATCAGCCCCAGCATTTT
CASSQEMQGNQPQHF
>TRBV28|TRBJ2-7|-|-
TGTGCCAGCAGGTCAGGGTCTCAGGAGCAGTACTTC
CASRSGSQEQYF
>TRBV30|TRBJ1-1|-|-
TGTGCCTGCGCGACAGGCAACGTAGCTTTCTTT
CACATGNVAFF
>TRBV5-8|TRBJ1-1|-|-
TGTGCCAGCAGCCCTAGGTTAATGAACACTGAAGCTTTCTTT
CASSPRLMNTEAFF